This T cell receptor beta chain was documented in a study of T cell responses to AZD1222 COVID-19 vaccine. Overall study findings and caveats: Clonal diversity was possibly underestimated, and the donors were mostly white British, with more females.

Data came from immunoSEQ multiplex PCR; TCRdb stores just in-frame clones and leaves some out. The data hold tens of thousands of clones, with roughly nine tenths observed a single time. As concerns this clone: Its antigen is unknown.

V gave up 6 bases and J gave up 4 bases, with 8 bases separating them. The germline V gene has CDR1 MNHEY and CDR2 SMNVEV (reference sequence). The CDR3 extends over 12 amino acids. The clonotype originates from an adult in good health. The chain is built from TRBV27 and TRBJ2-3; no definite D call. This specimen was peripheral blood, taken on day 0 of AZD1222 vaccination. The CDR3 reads CASSPTADTQYF. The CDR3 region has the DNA TGTGCCAGCAGCCCTACAGCAGATACGCAGTATTTT.